The clone carrying this T cell receptor (beta chain) was seen at least ten times. Its antigen remains unknown. The entry originates in a study of Graves' ophthalmopathy and Graves' hyperthyroidism. The study's findings and limits: Most thyroid clonotypes expanded beyond 0.001 frequency were also found in blood. Separation of ophthalmopathy from stable hyperthyroidism was achieved by a 13-signature model, at approximately 88% sensitivity and around 81% specificity.

Scientists amplified the TCR beta CDR3 regions from RNA transcripts. Amplification began with first-round RT-PCR using HTBI primers, then second-round multiplex PCR was performed. Each CDR3 protein is one row after TCRdb ran MiXCR on the multiplex PCR reads. The profile shows about 660,000 distinct CDR3 sequences, about two fifths of them singletons. This CDR3 spans 17 amino acids. With 1 base removed from V and 2 bases from J, the gap between germline ends came to 17 bases. From germline, CDR1 is LNHDA and CDR2 SQIVND (reference sequence). PBMCs originated in about 9.8 ml of fresh peripheral blood. The chain joins TRBV19 to TRBJ1-2, with D perhaps TRBD1 (5 bases). This sequence originates from an adult man with Graves' ophthalmopathy. The specimen sequenced was peripheral blood. CDR3 DNA: TGTGCCAGTAGTATAGGCGGTTTAGAGGGGTTCAACTATGGCTACACCTTC. It specifies CASSIGGLEGFNYGYTF.